A single sample is the source of the 17 T cell receptor beta chains below, sequenced in a study of T cell responses to AZD1222 COVID-19 vaccine. The assay was immunoSEQ multiplex PCR, and TCRdb's table has in-frame clones only and misses some. Here the sample spans around 160,000 clones, roughly 89% being singletons. Source: peripheral blood, taken on day 0 of AZD1222 vaccination. The origin of the receptors is an adult in good health.

Comment on this clone: Other DNA sequences from this sample encode an identical CDR3 as well. The V call is TRBV9, the J call TRBJ1-2, with 7 positions matching TRBD1. Germline V gene data show CDR1 as SGDLS and CDR2 as YYNGEE. Losses at the gene ends were 5 bases for V and 2 bases for J; bases not matched to a gene: 3. This CDR3 is 13 amino acids long. The CDR3 protein is CASREQGNYGYTF. As DNA, the CDR3 is TGTGCCAGCAGGGAACAGGGGAACTATGGCTACACCTTC.

The chain carries TRBV12-3 or TRBV12-4 and TRBJ1-1; TRBD1 matches 8 bases. This CDR3 has 13 amino acids. The junction had 4 bases not matched to a gene; V was cut back by 7 bases and J by 3 bases. The CDR3 coding sequence is TGTGCCAGCACCCTGGGACAGGACACTGAAGCTTTCTTT. Its protein is CASTLGQDTEAFF.

This clone was observed once. The rearrangement links TRBV9 to TRBJ2-2; D is possibly TRBD2 (6 bases). CDR1 is SGDLS and CDR2 is YYNGEE in the germline V gene. The ends were cut back, 0 bases at V and 7 bases at J, with 22 bases in the middle. The CDR3 has 18 residues. The CDR3 DNA follows: TGTGCCAGCAGCGTAGACTTCGGCCAGGGACCTAGCGACGGGGAGCTGTTTTTT. It is translated as CASSVDFGQGPSDGELFF.

The V call is TRBV7-2, the J call TRBJ2-3; no clear D. The CDR3 consists of 15 residues. Trimming left V 5 bases short and J 4 bases short, with 16 bases between. CDR1 and CDR2 (germline): SGHTA, FQGNSA. CDR3 in DNA: TGTGCCAGCAGCCAAAGATCAAGCTCGGCAGATACGCAGTATTTT. It yields the protein CASSQRSSSADTQYF.

The chain uses TRBV27 and TRBJ2-7; D is possibly TRBD2 (6 bases). There are 16 residues in the CDR3. The V end was cut by 5 bases, the J end by 5 bases, with 22 bases between. Germline assignment: CDR1 MNHEY and CDR2 SMNVEV (reference sequence). The CDR3, as DNA: TGTGCCAGCAGTGCAGTACGCGGGGCGCCTGAGAACGAGCAGTACTTC. Its translation is CASSAVRGAPENEQYF.

The J gene is TRBJ2-2, the V gene TRBV7-2; D is possibly TRBD2 (6 bases). The CDR3 sequence is 16 residues long. Trimming took off 1 base at V and 3 bases at J, with 12 bases between the two ends. Germline V lookup: CDR1 SGHTA, CDR2 FQGNSA. Here the CDR3 DNA reads TGTGCCAGCAGCTTAGAGGCTAGCGCTTACACCGGGGAGCTGTTTTTT. Translated: CASSLEASAYTGELFF. The full variable domain, rest sourced from reference TRBV7-2 and TRBJ2-2, is GAGVSQSPSNKVTEKGKDVELRCDPISGHTALYWYRQSLGQGLEFLIYFQGNSAPDKSGLPSDRFSAERTGGSVSTLTIQRTQQEDSAVYLCASSLEASAYTGELFFGEGSRLTVL.

This rearrangement joins TRBV13 to TRBJ2-1; possibly TRBD1 for D (8 bases). V was clipped by 5 bases and J by 4 bases, with 15 bases between them. Per the germline V gene, CDR1 is PRHDT and CDR2 is FYEKMQ (reference sequence). The CDR3 has 15 amino acids. The DNA for the CDR3 is TGTGCCAGCAGCGGCACAGGGGGGGAGTACAATGAGCAGTTCTTC. It specifies CASSGTGGEYNEQFF.

V is TRBV7-9 and J is TRBJ1-1; D ambiguous. The germline gives CDR1 SEHNR, CDR2 FQNEAQ (reference sequence). V lost 1 base and J lost 7, with 13 bases in between. The CDR3 consists of 14 residues. CDR3 loop: CASSLGQATFEAFF. The CDR3 bases are TGTGCCAGCAGCTTAGGGCAGGCGACCTTTGAAGCTTTCTTT.

J is TRBJ2-7 and V is TRBV7-8; 11 bases line up with TRBD2. Germline V lookup: CDR1 SGHVS, CDR2 FQNEAQ. There are 15 residues in the CDR3. J lost 4 bases, V lost 4 bases, and 6 bases had no gene match. The chain's CDR3 is CASSYRTSGFYEQYF. The CDR3 nucleotides are TGTGCCAGCAGCTACCGGACTAGCGGGTTTTACGAGCAGTACTTC.

The CDR3 reads CAGPPGTFDYEQYF. Here the CDR3 DNA reads TGTGCCGGGCCCCCCGGGACATTCGATTACGAGCAGTACTTC. V is TRBV7-9 and J is TRBJ2-7; D perhaps matches TRBD1 (6 bases). V lost 11 bases and J 4 bases, leaving 21 bases between the germline ends. CDR1 and CDR2 (germline): SEHNR, FQNEAQ (reference sequence). CDR3 length: 14 amino acids.

The V gene is TRBV2, the J gene TRBJ2-1, with D tentatively TRBD2 (5 bases). This CDR3 spans 11 amino acids. V was shortened by 6 bases and J by 16 bases, with 16 bases between the two germline ends. The germline CDR1 and CDR2 sequences are SNHLY and FYNNEI. The CDR3 sequence is CASSVTSNIFF. The CDR3 DNA is TGTGCCAGCAGCGTAACTAGTAATATCTTCTTC. Supplemented by reference TRBV2 and TRBJ2-1, the full variable domain reads EPEVTQTPSHQVTQMGQEVILRCVPISNHLYFYWYRQILGQKVEFLVSFYNNEISEKSEIFDDQFSVERPDGSNFTLKIRSTKLEDSAMYFCASSVTSNIFFGPGTRLTVL.

The V call is TRBV7-8, the J call TRBJ2-4; D might be TRBD2 (7 bases). Trimming took off 3 bases at V and 5 bases at J, with 20 bases between the two ends. The CDR3 runs 17 residues. Germline V gene data show CDR1 as SGHVS and CDR2 as FQNEAQ. CDR3 bases: TGTGCCAGCAGCTTTACGGCGATTCGGGGGGCTGAAAACATTCAGTACTTC. Translated: CASSFTAIRGAENIQYF.

The chain employs TRBV7-3 and TRBJ2-1; TRBD2 agrees at 12 bases. Trimming removed 1 base from V and 5 bases from J; junction bases left unmatched: 6. The CDR3 runs 17 residues. Germline values: CDR1 SGHTA, CDR2 FQGTGA. CDR3 sequence (DNA): TGTGCCAGCAGCTTAATGTCTAGGACTAGCGGGAACAATGAGCAGTTCTTC. Its translation: CASSLMSRTSGNNEQFF.

This sequence joins TRBV12-5 and TRBJ1-1; TRBD1 aligns across 10 bases. The J segment lost 0 bases and the V segment lost 7 bases, leaving 11 bases of the junction unmatched. CDR1 LGHNT and CDR2 FRNRAP come from the germline V gene. The CDR3 totals 17 residues. The CDR3 DNA follows: TGTGCTAGTGTTCTCCGGGACAGGGGTTTTATGAACACTGAAGCTTTCTTT. It codes for CASVLRDRGFMNTEAFF.

V is TRBV9 and J is TRBJ2-7, with 7 nucleotides matching TRBD1. Germline V gene lookup returns CDR1 SGDLS and CDR2 YYNGEE. The CDR3 contains 15 residues. Germline trimming cut 0 bases from V and 6 bases from J; bases unmatched to any gene: 9. For the CDR3, the DNA is TGTGCCAGCAGCGTAGAGGCAGGGGGTTTGGGCGAGCAGTACTTC. Protein product: CASSVEAGGLGEQYF.

The count of this clone is one. The chain has TRBV5-5 and TRBJ2-1, with D tentatively TRBD1 (6 bases). V was cut by 4 bases and J by 7 bases, with 21 bases left in between. The CDR3 is 16 residues long. Germline V CDR1 and CDR2: SGHKS, YYEKEE (reference sequence). CDR3 coding DNA: TGTGCCAGCAGCCCCCCTGGGGTGCAGGGGTTTAATGAGCAGTTCTTC. Protein sequence: CASSPPGVQGFNEQFF. The full variable domain, completed using reference TRBV5-5 and TRBJ2-1, is DAGVTQSPTHLIKTRGQQVTLRCSPISGHKSVSWYQQVLGQGPQFIFQYYEKEERGRGNFPDRFSARQFPNYSSELNVNALLLGDSALYLCASSPPGVQGFNEQFFGPGTRLTVL.

The chain uses TRBV28 and TRBJ1-4; tentatively, D is TRBD1 (5 bases). Trimming took 7 bases from V and 5 from J, leaving 23 bases between them. The length of the CDR3 is 17 residues. CDR1 is MDHEN, CDR2 SYDVKM, per germline. CDR3 amino acids: CASTTSFTRDGNEKLFF. The CDR3 nucleotides are TGTGCCAGCACCACTTCTTTCACGCGGGACGGAAATGAAAAACTGTTTTTT. Full variable domain (rest looked up from reference TRBV28 and TRBJ1-4): DVKVTQSSRYLVKRTGEKVFLECVQDMDHENMFWYRQDPGLGLRLIYFSYDVKMKEKGDIPEGYSVSREKKERFSLILESASTNQTSMYLCASTTSFTRDGNEKLFFGSGTQLSVL.